This T cell receptor beta chain was found in a study of OX40 agonist ivuxolimab in advanced cancers. Study background: Prior therapy, whether anti-PD-1, anti-PD-L1 or anti-CTLA-4, was allowed, and 40% had some. Notes on the study in general: In the 0.1 to 3.0 mg/kg range, CD4+ and CD8+ blood T cells had expanded clonally by week 6.

In the case of this clone: Its antigen is undetermined.

Sequencing used immunoSEQ multiplex PCR; TCRdb keeps in-frame clones, though not all of them. The top ten clones hold 0.5% to 0.6% of a sample with around 70,000 clones, approximately 85% of them seen once. Source: CD4+ or CD8+ T cells sorted from blood, taken in a trial of the OX40 agonist ivuxolimab. This clonotype was obtained from an adult with an advanced solid tumor such as melanoma, head and neck, liver or kidney cancer.

In nucleotides, the CDR3 is TGTGCCAGTAGGGACACAAGGTTGAACACTGAAGCTTTCTTT. Its protein is CASRDTRLNTEAFF. This rearrangement joins TRBV19 to TRBJ1-1; TRBD1 is a possible D gene (5 bases). Trimming left V 6 bases short and J 0 bases short, with 11 bases between. The CDR3 covers 14 residues. CDR1 LNHDA and CDR2 SQIVND come from the germline V gene (reference sequence).